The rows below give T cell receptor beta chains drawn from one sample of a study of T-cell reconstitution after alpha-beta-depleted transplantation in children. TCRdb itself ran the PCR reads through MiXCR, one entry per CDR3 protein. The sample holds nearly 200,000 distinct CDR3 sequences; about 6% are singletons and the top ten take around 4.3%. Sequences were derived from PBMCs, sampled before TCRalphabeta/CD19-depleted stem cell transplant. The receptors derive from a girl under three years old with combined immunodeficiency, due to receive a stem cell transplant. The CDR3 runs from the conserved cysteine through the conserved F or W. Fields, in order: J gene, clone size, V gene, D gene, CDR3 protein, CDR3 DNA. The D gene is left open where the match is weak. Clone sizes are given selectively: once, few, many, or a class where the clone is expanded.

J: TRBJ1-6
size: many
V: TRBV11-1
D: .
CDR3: CASSLARGGGGGDSPLHF
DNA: TGTGCCAGCAGCTTAGCCCGAGGAGGTGGGGGAGGTGATTCACCCCTCCACTTT

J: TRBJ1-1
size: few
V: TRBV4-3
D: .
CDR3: CASSLSVGGQINTEAFF
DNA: TGCGCCAGCAGCCTAAGTGTGGGGGGGCAAATTAACACTGAAGCTTTCTTT

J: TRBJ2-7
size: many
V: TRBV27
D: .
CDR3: CASRAEGSYEQYF
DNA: TGTGCCAGCCGGGCCGAGGGTTCCTACGAGCAGTACTTC

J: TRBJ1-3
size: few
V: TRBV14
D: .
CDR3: CASSQHRWRSRGNTIYF
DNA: TGTGCCAGCAGCCAACATCGGTGGAGGAGTCGCGGAAACACCATATATTTT

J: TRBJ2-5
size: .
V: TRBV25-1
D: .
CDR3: CASSEWGRETETQYF
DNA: TGTGCCAGCAGTGAATGGGGGCGGGAGACTGAGACCCAGTACTTC

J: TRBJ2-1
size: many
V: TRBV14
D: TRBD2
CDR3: CASSRSSGDLSYNEQFF
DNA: TGTGCCAGCAGCCGGAGTAGCGGGGACCTCTCCTACAATGAGCAGTTCTTC

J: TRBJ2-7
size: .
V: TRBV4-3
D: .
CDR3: CASSQDFVGAYEQYF
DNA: TGCGCCAGCAGCCAAGATTTTGTGGGCGCCTACGAGCAGTACTTC

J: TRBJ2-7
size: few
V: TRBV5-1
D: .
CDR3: CASSSLVPYEQYF
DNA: TGCGCCAGCAGTTCACTGGTACCCTACGAGCAGTACTTC

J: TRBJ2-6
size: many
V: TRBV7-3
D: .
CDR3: CASSLYGYSGANVLTF
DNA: TGTGCCAGCAGCTTATACGGATACTCTGGGGCCAACGTCCTGACTTTC

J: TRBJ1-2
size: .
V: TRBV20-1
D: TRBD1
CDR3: CSARVGGQLYGYTF
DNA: TGCAGTGCTAGAGTAGGGGGACAGCTCTATGGCTACACCTTC

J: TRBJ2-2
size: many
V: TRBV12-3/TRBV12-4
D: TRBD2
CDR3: CASTIWGRGGELFF
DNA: TGTGCCAGCACCATCTGGGGGAGGGGCGGGGAGCTGTTTTTT

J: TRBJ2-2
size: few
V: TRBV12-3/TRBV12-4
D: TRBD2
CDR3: CASSTGLAGGPAGELFF
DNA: TGTGCCAGCAGCACCGGACTAGCGGGGGGGCCAGCCGGGGAGCTGTTTTTT

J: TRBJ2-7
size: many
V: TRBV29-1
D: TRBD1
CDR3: CSVETGLTSSYEQYF
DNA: TGCAGCGTTGAGACAGGGCTTACAAGCTCCTACGAGCAGTACTTC

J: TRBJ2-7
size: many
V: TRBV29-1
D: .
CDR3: CNNNTSGNHEQYF
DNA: TGCAACAACAATACGAGCGGTAACCACGAGCAGTACTTC

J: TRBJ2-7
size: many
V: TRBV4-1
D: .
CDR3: CASSQVEDYDQYF
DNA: TGCGCCAGCAGCCAAGTGGAAGACTACGACCAGTACTTC

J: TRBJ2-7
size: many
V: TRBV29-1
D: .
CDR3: CSVGDGRYEQYF
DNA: TGCAGCGTTGGGGACGGACGCTACGAGCAGTACTTC

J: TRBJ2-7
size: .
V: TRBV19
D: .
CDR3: CASSIGGRSSYEQYF
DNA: TGTGCCAGTAGTATTGGAGGGAGAAGCTCCTACGAGCAGTACTTC

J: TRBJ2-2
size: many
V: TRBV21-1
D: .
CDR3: CASSKGPGVAGGTNPNTGELFF
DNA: .

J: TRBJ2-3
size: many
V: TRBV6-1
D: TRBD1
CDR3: CASRKDRATDTQYF
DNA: TGTGCCAGCAGGAAAGACAGGGCCACAGATACGCAGTATTTT

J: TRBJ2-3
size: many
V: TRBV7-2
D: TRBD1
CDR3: CASSPDRGKADTQYF
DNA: TGTGCCAGCAGTCCGGACAGGGGTAAAGCGGATACGCAGTATTTT

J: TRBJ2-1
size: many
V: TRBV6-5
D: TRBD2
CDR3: CASSLGLAGPNEQFF
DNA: TGTGCCAGCAGCCTGGGACTAGCGGGACCCAATGAGCAGTTCTTC

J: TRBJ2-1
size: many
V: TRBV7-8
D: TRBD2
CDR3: CASSLSGEKNEQFF
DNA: TGTGCCAGCAGCTTAAGCGGGGAAAAAAATGAGCAGTTCTTC

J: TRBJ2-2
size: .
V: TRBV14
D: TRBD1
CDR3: CASSQADRAGTGELFF
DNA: TGTGCCAGCAGCCAAGCCGACAGGGCCGGCACCGGGGAGCTGTTTTTT

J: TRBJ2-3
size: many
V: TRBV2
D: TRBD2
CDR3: CASSDPRTSPTDTQYF
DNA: TGTGCCAGCAGTGACCCCCGGACTAGTCCCACAGATACGCAGTATTTT

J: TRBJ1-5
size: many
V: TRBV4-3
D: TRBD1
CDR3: CASSQDQTGGSNQPQHF
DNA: TGCGCCAGCAGCCAAGATCAGACAGGGGGTAGCAATCAGCCCCAGCATTTT

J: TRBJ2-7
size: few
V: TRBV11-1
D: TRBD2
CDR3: CASSFLGLAGAGEQYF
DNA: TGTGCCAGCAGCTTCTTGGGACTAGCGGGAGCAGGCGAGCAGTACTTC

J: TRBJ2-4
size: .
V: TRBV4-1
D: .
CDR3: CASSQVSLVLAKNIQYF
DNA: TGCGCCAGCAGCCAAGTTTCTCTGGTTTTAGCCAAAAACATTCAGTACTTC

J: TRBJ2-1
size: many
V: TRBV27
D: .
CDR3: CASSLQELPTYNEQFF
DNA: TGTGCCAGCAGTTTACAGGAACTCCCTACATACAATGAGCAGTTCTTC

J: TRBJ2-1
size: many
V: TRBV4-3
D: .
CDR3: CASSQVPGHSYNEQFF
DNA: TGCGCCAGCAGCCAAGTTCCAGGGCACTCCTACAATGAGCAGTTCTTC

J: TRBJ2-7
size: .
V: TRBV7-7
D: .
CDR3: CASSLGVSGYEQYF
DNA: TGTGCCAGCAGCTTAGGGGTATCGGGGTACGAGCAGTACTTC

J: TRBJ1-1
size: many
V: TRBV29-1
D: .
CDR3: CSVGLEGSYLPNTEAFF
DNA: TGCAGCGTTGGCCTGGAGGGGAGTTATTTACCGAACACTGAAGCTTTCTTT

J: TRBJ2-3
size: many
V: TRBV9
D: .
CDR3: CASSVGPLAPLLTDTQYF
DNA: TGTGCCAGCAGCGTAGGTCCTCTAGCGCCTCTCTTAACAGATACGCAGTATTTT

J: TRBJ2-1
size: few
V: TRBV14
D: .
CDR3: CASSQARGYSYNEQFF
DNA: TGTGCCAGCAGCCAAGCACGGGGATACTCCTACAATGAGCAGTTCTTC

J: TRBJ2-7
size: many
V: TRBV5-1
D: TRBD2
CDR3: CASSSSSGGQPNEQYF
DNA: TGCGCCAGCAGCTCAAGTAGCGGGGGCCAGCCGAACGAGCAGTACTTC

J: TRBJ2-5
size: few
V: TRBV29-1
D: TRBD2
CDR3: CSVENVVAGGEETQYF
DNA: TGCAGCGTTGAAAACGTCGTAGCGGGAGGTGAAGAGACCCAGTACTTC

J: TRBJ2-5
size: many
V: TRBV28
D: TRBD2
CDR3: CASSSGQGLAETQYF
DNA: TGTGCCAGCAGTTCTGGACAGGGACTAGCGGAGACCCAGTACTTC

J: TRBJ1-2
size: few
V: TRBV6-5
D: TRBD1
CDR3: CASSYPQTGGIDYGYTF
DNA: TGTGCCAGCAGCTACCCACAAACAGGGGGCATTGACTATGGCTACACCTTC

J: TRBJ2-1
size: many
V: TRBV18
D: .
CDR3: CASSTREGLVNEQFF
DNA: TGTGCCAGCTCAACGAGAGAGGGGCTGGTCAATGAGCAGTTCTTC

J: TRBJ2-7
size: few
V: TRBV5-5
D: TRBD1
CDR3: CASSLTGTGGHEQYF
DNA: TGTGCCAGCAGCTTGACTGGGACAGGGGGCCACGAGCAGTACTTC

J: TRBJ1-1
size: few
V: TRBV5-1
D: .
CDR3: CASSPNPAMNTEAFF
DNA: TGCGCCAGCAGCCCAAACCCGGCGATGAACACTGAAGCTTTCTTT

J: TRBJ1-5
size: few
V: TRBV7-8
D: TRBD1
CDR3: CASSPDRVGNQPQHF
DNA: TGTGCCAGCAGCCCGGACAGGGTAGGCAATCAGCCCCAGCATTTT